This TCR beta chain was recorded in a study of graft-versus-host responses after intestinal transplantation. The study's findings and limits: An association linked early post-transplant HvG declines with peak circulating GvH clone levels.

Responders labeled with CFSE (about 200,000) were plated with about 200,000 irradiated, violet-dye-labeled stimulators. A sort after the reaction isolated proliferating CFSE-low CD3+CD4+ and CD3+CD8+ responders. The V gene end was trimmed by 3 bases and the J gene end by 3 bases; junction bases not matched to a gene: 3. The CDR3 runs to 14 residues. Germline CDR1 SGHAT, CDR2 FQNNGV. The repertoire was sequenced with immunoSEQ multiplex PCR; TCRdb's copy has only in-frame clones and lacks some. The data contain some 7,400 clones, about 33% of them seen just once; the ten biggest clones take up around 4%.

The receptor was derived from a human patient who was an organ donor for intestinal transplantation. The sample was alloreactive CD8+ T cells from a mixed lymphocyte reaction culture, taken before transplantation. The subset denotes: CFSE-low proliferating T cells sorted from roughly six-day pre-transplant mixed lymphocyte reaction (GvH or HvG direction). V usage is TRBV11-2 and J usage is TRBJ2-7, with 9 bases identical to TRBD2. The CDR3 coding sequence is TGTGCCAGCAGCTTCGGGACTAGCATCTACGAGCAGTACTTC. Its protein is CASSFGTSIYEQYF. Full variable domain (outside the CDR3, taken from reference TRBV11-2 and TRBJ2-7): EAGVAQSPRYKIIEKRQSVAFWCNPISGHATLYWYQQILGQGPKLLIQFQNNGVVDDSQLPKDRFSAERLKGVDSTLKIQPAKLEDSAVYLCASSFGTSIYEQYFGPGTRLTVT.